Given below is one T cell receptor beta chain in context. The sample originates from a study of OX40 agonist ivuxolimab in advanced cancers. Libraries were prepared by immunoSEQ multiplex PCR; TCRdb keeps only in-frame clonotypes and omits some of them. The sample yields about 55,000 clones, 70% to 90% seen once. This CDR3 region has 13 residues. Germline V lookup: CDR1 WSHSY, CDR2 SAAADI. Trimming stripped 8 bases from V and 1 base from J, with 12 bases between. The sequencing here drew on CD4+ or CD8+ T cells sorted from blood, taken in a trial of the OX40 agonist ivuxolimab. This receptor was taken from an adult with an advanced solid tumor such as melanoma, head and neck, liver or kidney cancer. The chain uses TRBV10-2 and TRBJ2-7; D unresolved. The CDR3 sequence is CASARRNSYEQYF. For the CDR3, the DNA is TGCGCCAGCGCGCGGCGGAATTCCTACGAGCAGTACTTC.